This entry lists 14 T cell receptor beta chains sequenced from one sample in a study of cytomegalovirus exposure and HLA in healthy donors. Sequenced by immunoSEQ multiplex PCR; TCRdb stores in-frame clones only, minus some. The repertoire holds tens of thousands of clones, with roughly 94% as singletons. Sequencing used PBMCs. All receptors derive from a woman aged 18-30 years in good health and CMV-seronegative.

This clone was detected once. This chain joins TRBV2 and TRBJ2-5; 9 bases match TRBD1. This CDR3 region has 15 residues. Per germline, CDR1 SNHLY and CDR2 FYNNEI. Germline trimming cut 4 bases from V and 2 bases from J; bases unmatched to any gene: 5. In nucleotides, the CDR3 is TGTGCCAGCAGTGGAGGGACAGGGAATCAAGAGACCCAGTACTTC. This sequence encodes CASSGGTGNQETQYF.

The CDR3 DNA sequence: TGTGCCAGCCGAAACAGGGGGCCCTTACAGTCAGCTTTCTTT. Residues: CASRNRGPLQSAFF. This chain uses TRBV28 with TRBJ1-1, with 9 bases that match TRBD1. The CDR3 sequence is 14 residues long. CDR1 is MDHEN and CDR2 is SYDVKM in the germline V gene. V trimming: 8 bases; J trimming: 10 bases; junction bases outside the gene matches: 14.

The chain joins TRBV5-1 to TRBJ2-1; tentative D call: TRBD2 (5 bases). Germline V gene lookup returns CDR1 SGHRS and CDR2 YFSETQ. The CDR3 runs 13 residues. V shed 4 bases and J shed 7 bases, with 12 bases lying between them. The CDR3 region has the DNA TGCGCCAGCAGCGTGGACTTACGGAATGAGCAGTTCTTC. Protein: CASSVDLRNEQFF. Combining the CDR3 with reference TRBV5-1 and TRBJ2-1 gives the whole variable domain KAGVTQTPRYLIKTRGQQVTLSCSPISGHRSVSWYQQTPGQGLQFLFEYFSETQRNKGNFPGRFSGRQFSNSRSEMNVSTLELGDSALYLCASSVDLRNEQFFGPGTRLTVL.

The chain combines TRBV15 with TRBJ1-1; D not certain. CDR1 LNHNV and CDR2 YYDKDF come from the germline V gene (reference sequence). Trimming took off 0 bases at V and 1 base at J, with 12 bases between the two ends. The CDR3 consists of 16 residues. The CDR3: CATSRDLSSWNTEAFF. In DNA, the CDR3 is TGTGCCACCAGCAGAGATCTGTCCTCGTGGAACACTGAAGCTTTCTTT.

The chain has TRBV7-6 and TRBJ2-7, with 7 bases lining up with TRBD1. V lost 5 bases to trimming and J lost 10 bases; unmatched junction nucleotides: 8. In germline, CDR1 is SGHVS, CDR2 FNYEAQ. CDR3 length: 12 amino acids. The CDR3 DNA sequence: TGTGCCAGCAGCCGGATAGGGACAGCCCAGTACTTC. This translates into CASSRIGTAQYF. Based on the CDR3 plus reference TRBV7-6 and TRBJ2-7, the full variable domain is GAGVSQSPRYKVTKRGQDVALRCDPISGHVSLYWYRQALGQGPEFLTYFNYEAQQDKSGLPNDRFSAERPEGSISTLTIQRTEQRDSAMYRCASSRIGTAQYFGPGTRLTVT.

The V and J genes are TRBV28 and TRBJ1-2, with D possibly matching TRBD1 (5 bases). The CDR3 totals 14 residues. The germline V gene encodes CDR1 MDHEN and CDR2 SYDVKM. Trimming removed 3 bases from V and 7 bases from J, with 15 bases in between. The CDR3 DNA follows: TGTGCCAGCAGTTTGATTGTGTCCGGGGGTGGCTACACCTTC. Its translation: CASSLIVSGGGYTF.

The chain employs TRBV5-1 and TRBJ2-1; D gene unclear. Trimming took off 4 bases at V and 9 bases at J, with 11 bases between the two ends. CDR3 length equals 12 residues. Germline CDR1 reads SGHRS; CDR2 reads YFSETQ. The CDR3 loop is CASSVYSSEQFF. The CDR3 coding sequence is TGCGCCAGCAGCGTATATTCTAGTGAGCAGTTCTTC.

The chain employs TRBV12-5 and TRBJ1-1; D is undetermined. Germline CDR1 reads LGHNT; CDR2 reads FRNRAP. With 6 bases removed from V and 1 base from J, the gap between germline ends came to 6 bases. This CDR3 is 12 amino acids long. CDR3 protein: CASGRWNTEAFF. The DNA of the CDR3 is TGTGCTAGTGGCCGTTGGAACACTGAAGCTTTCTTT.

The V and J genes are TRBV18 and TRBJ1-1; TRBD1 matches at 9 bases. Germline CDR1 and CDR2: KGHSH and LQKENI. Trimming cost V 4 bases and J 6 bases; bases outside gene matches: 6. This CDR3 is 14 amino acids long. CDR3 DNA sequence: TGTGCCAGCTCACAACAGGGGGCTGGGTCTGAAGCTTTCTTT. It is translated as CASSQQGAGSEAFF.

In its sample, this clone was seen once. The V call is TRBV7-9, the J call TRBJ1-4; unclear D gene. Trimming cost V 2 bases and J 8 bases, with 12 bases left between them. The CDR3 sequence is 14 residues long. The germline V gene has CDR1 SEHNR and CDR2 FQNEAQ (reference sequence). The CDR3: CASSLSGGGEKLFF. In DNA form, the CDR3 reads TGTGCCAGCAGCTTAAGCGGAGGAGGGGAAAAACTGTTTTTT.

The J gene is TRBJ1-1, the V gene TRBV27, with D perhaps TRBD1 (6 bases). In germline, CDR1 is MNHEY, CDR2 SMNVEV (reference sequence). This CDR3 spans 13 amino acids. V was trimmed by 2 bases and J by 4 bases, leaving 8 bases between them. The CDR3 protein is CASSLRGGTEAFF. In DNA, the CDR3 is TGTGCCAGCAGTTTACGAGGGGGCACTGAAGCTTTCTTT.

V gene TRBV5-1 combines with J gene TRBJ2-3; 7 positions agree with TRBD1. This CDR3 comprises 17 residues. Trimming cost V 4 bases and J 0 bases; bases outside gene matches: 11. Germline CDR1 is SGHRS and CDR2 is YFSETQ. As DNA, the CDR3 is TGCGCCAGCAGCCTAAGGGGGCGGACAGCCAGCACAGATACGCAGTATTTT. Its translation: CASSLRGRTASTDTQYF. Supplemented by reference TRBV5-1 and TRBJ2-3, the full variable domain reads KAGVTQTPRYLIKTRGQQVTLSCSPISGHRSVSWYQQTPGQGLQFLFEYFSETQRNKGNFPGRFSGRQFSNSRSEMNVSTLELGDSALYLCASSLRGRTASTDTQYFGPGTRLTVL.

The genes are TRBV18 and TRBJ2-3; 9 positions match TRBD2. CDR1 and CDR2 (germline): KGHSH, LQKENI. Losses at the gene ends were 4 bases for V and 5 bases for J; bases not matched to a gene: 4. This CDR3 spans 14 amino acids. Written as DNA, the CDR3 is TGTGCCAGCTCACAAGCGGGGGGAATAGATACGCAGTATTTT. It specifies CASSQAGGIDTQYF. Together with reference TRBV18 and TRBJ2-3, the CDR3 gives the full variable domain: NAGVMQNPRHLVRRRGQEARLRCSPMKGHSHVYWYRQLPEEGLKFMVYLQKENIIDESGMPKERFSAEFPKEGPSILRIQQVVRGDSAAYFCASSQAGGIDTQYFGPGTRLTVL.

J is TRBJ2-7 and V is TRBV4-1; the match to TRBD2 covers 10 bases. V was pared by 3 bases and J by 3 bases, with 5 bases of the junction left unmatched. The CDR3 loop spans 15 amino acids. Germline CDR1 reads MGHRA; CDR2 reads YSYEKL. This CDR3 reads CASSHPGTSDYEQYF. In DNA, the CDR3 is TGCGCCAGCAGCCACCCCGGGACTAGCGACTACGAGCAGTACTTC.